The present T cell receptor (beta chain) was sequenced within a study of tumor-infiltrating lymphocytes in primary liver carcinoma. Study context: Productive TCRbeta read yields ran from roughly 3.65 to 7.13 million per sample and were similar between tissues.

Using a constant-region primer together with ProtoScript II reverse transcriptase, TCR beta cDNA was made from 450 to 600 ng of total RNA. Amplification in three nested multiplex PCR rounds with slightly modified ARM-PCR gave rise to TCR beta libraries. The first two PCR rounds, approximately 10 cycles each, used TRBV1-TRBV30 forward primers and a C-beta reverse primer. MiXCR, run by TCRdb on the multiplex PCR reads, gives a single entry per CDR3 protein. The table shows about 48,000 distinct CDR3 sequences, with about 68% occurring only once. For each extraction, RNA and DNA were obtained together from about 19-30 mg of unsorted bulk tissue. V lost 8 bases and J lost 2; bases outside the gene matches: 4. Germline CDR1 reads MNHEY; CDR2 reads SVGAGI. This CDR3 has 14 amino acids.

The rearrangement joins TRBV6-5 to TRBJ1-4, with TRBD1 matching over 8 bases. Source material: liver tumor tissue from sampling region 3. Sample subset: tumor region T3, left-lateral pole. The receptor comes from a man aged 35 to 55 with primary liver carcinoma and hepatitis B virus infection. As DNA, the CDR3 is TGTGCCAGCTACCGACAGGGGACTAATGAAAAACTGTTTTTT. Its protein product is CASYRQGTNEKLFF.